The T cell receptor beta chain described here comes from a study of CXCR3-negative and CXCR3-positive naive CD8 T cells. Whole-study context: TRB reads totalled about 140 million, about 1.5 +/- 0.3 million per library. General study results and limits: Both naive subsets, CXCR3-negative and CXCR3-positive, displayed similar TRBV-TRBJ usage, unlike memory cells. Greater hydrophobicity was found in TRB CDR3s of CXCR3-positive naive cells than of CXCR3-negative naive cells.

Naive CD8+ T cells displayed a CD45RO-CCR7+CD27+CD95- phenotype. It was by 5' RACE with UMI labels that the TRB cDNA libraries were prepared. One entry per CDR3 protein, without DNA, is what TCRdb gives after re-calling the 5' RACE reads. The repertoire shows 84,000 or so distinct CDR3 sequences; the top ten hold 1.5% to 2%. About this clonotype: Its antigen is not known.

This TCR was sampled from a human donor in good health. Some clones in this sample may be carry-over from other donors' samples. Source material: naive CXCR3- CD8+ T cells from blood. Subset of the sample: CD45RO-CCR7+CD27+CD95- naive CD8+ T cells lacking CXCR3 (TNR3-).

CDR3 region: CASSPAAERETQYF. This chain links TRBV18 with TRBJ2-5; TCRdb names TRBD2, which stays unverified in the absence of DNA. The CDR3 contains 14 residues. Germline V gene sequence: CDR1 KGHSH, CDR2 LQKENI.